The TCR beta chain under discussion was sequenced for a study of T cells in Graves' hyperthyroidism and ophthalmopathy. Findings and limits, study-wide: In the blood, most expanded thyroid clonotypes above 0.001 appeared as well.

From RNA transcripts, TCR beta CDR3 regions were amplified. HTBI primers drove first-round RT-PCR of the TCR CDR3. TCRdb used MiXCR to reprocess the multiplex PCR reads, holding one entry per CDR3 protein. This table has fewer than 550,000 distinct CDR3 sequences, approximately 24% appearing once. Comments on this clonotype: Its antigen remains unknown.

V was cut by 0 bases and J by 6 bases, with 12 bases left in between. This CDR3 region has 14 residues. The origin of this receptor is a woman aged 30 to 39 with Graves' ophthalmopathy. Sample: blood. The chain carries TRBV12-3 or TRBV12-4 and TRBJ2-7; the D call may be TRBD1 or TRBD2 (5 bases each). The CDR3 DNA follows: TGTGCCAGCAGTTTAGCCGGGGTGGGGCCCGAGCAGTACTTC. Amino acid sequence: CASSLAGVGPEQYF.